Presented here are 22 T cell receptor beta chains from one specimen sequenced in a study of HIV-infected patients and healthy controls. Antiretroviral therapy had run roughly three months, about 14 weeks, before follow-up blood collection. The repertoire came from unfractionated whole blood and reflected all unsorted peripheral T cells. Reverse transcription used approximately 500 ng RNA and constant-region primers for alpha and beta. Separate chain-specific third strand synthesis with multiplexing indices produced the alpha and beta libraries. TCRdb reprocessed the 5' RACE reads via MiXCR and lists one record per CDR3 protein. The data show about 8,600 distinct CDR3 sequences, with roughly 8.1% seen just once and approximately 11% held by the top ten. Sample: blood, taken during antiretroviral therapy. The source of these receptors is an adult with HIV infection.

This clonotype was observed many times. V gene TRBV3-1 combines with J gene TRBJ1-2; 9 bases fit TRBD1. With 3 bases clipped from V and 4 bases from J, the junction kept 9 bases outside the gene matches. The CDR3 extends over 16 amino acids. Germline V CDR1 and CDR2: LGHDT, YNNKEL (reference sequence). This chain's CDR3 is CASSHGRTGDIYGYTF. The DNA for the CDR3 is TGTGCCAGCAGCCATGGGCGGACAGGGGATATCTATGGCTACACCTTC.

The sample holds a few counts of this clonotype. The chain recombines TRBV7-2 with TRBJ2-2; D might be TRBD2 (5 bases). CDR1 SGHTA and CDR2 FQGNSA come from the germline V gene. This CDR3 is 16 amino acids long. Trimming took off 1 base at V and 4 bases at J, with 13 bases between the two ends. The CDR3 here is CASSLGGNLGTGELFF. The CDR3 nucleotides are TGTGCCAGCAGCTTAGGAGGGAATCTGGGCACCGGGGAGCTGTTTTTT.

This clonotype was seen repeatedly, ten times or more. V is TRBV20-1 and J is TRBJ2-2, with D possibly matching TRBD1 (6 bases). CDR3 size: 15 residues. V lost 5 bases, J lost 0 bases, and 13 bases lay in between. Germline assignment: CDR1 DFQATT and CDR2 SNEGSKA (reference sequence). The CDR3 DNA is TGCAGTGCTCCAATCGGGACAACGAACACCGGGGAGCTGTTTTTT. This codes for CSAPIGTTNTGELFF.

The table lists this clonotype with a few counts. This chain links TRBV11-2 with TRBJ1-1, with D possibly matching TRBD1 (5 bases). CDR3 size: 16 residues. Germline V gives CDR1 SGHAT, CDR2 FQNNGV. V gave up 0 bases and J gave up 4 bases, with 15 bases separating them. The CDR3 DNA is TGTGCCAGCAGCTTAGAGGGCCAGACAGCGCCCACTGAAGCTTTCTTT. Amino acids: CASSLEGQTAPTEAFF.

This clonotype was recorded many times. The gene calls are TRBV20-1 and TRBJ2-7, with D possibly TRBD1 on 5 matching bases. Germline assignment: CDR1 DFQATT and CDR2 SNEGSKA (reference sequence). This CDR3 spans 13 amino acids. The V end was cut by 5 bases, the J end by 0 bases, with 11 bases between. The CDR3 DNA follows: TGCAGTGCTTGCCCCGACAGCTCCTACGAGCAGTACTTC. Protein product: CSACPDSSYEQYF.

CDR3 protein: CASSPLISGGPYNEQFF. CDR3 nucleotide sequence: TGTGCCAGCAGCCCCTTAATTAGCGGGGGGCCCTACAATGAGCAGTTCTTC. V usage is TRBV5-6 and J usage is TRBJ2-1; TRBD2 aligns across 10 bases. CDR1 SGHDT and CDR2 YYEEEE come from the germline V gene. The CDR3 length is 17 residues. V lost 4 bases to trimming and J lost 2 bases; unmatched junction nucleotides: 9.

Within the sample, this clonotype is medium-sized (0.01 to 0.1%). The rearrangement uses TRBV11-2 and TRBJ2-3; D ambiguous. V lost 5 bases to trimming and J lost 4 bases, with 4 bases between them. The CDR3 sequence is 11 residues long. CDR1 is SGHAT, CDR2 FQNNGV, per germline. CDR3: CASSPPDTQYF. DNA for the CDR3: TGTGCCAGCAGCCCGCCAGATACGCAGTATTTT.

By sample share, this clonotype is medium-sized (0.01 to 0.1%). V gene TRBV6-1 combines with J gene TRBJ1-6; D not certain. The length of the CDR3 is 11 residues. V lost 8 bases, J lost 8 bases, and 7 bases lay in between. The V gene's germline CDR1 is MNHNS and CDR2 SASEGT. CDR3 bases: TGTGCCAGCGGCCCTCATTCACCCCTCCACTTT. This sequence encodes CASGPHSPLHF.

The chain has TRBV24-1 and TRBJ1-1; D is undetermined. Germline CDR1 reads KGHDR; CDR2 reads SFDVKD. V lost 5 bases and J 5 bases, leaving 17 bases between the germline ends. The CDR3 runs 15 residues. The CDR3 region is CATSVSDGRKTEAFF. In nucleotides, the CDR3 is TGTGCCACCAGTGTTTCCGACGGGAGGAAAACTGAAGCTTTCTTT.

Ten or more counts support this clonotype. The rearrangement uses TRBV29-1 and TRBJ2-3, with D possibly matching TRBD2 (7 bases). Germline CDR1 is SQVTM and CDR2 is ANQGSEA. V was shortened by 4 bases and J by 4 bases, with 12 bases between the two germline ends. The CDR3 loop spans 13 amino acids. CDR3 residues: CSVGGGQADTQYF. The DNA of the CDR3 is TGCAGCGTTGGGGGGGGCCAAGCAGATACGCAGTATTTT.

This clonotype came up many times. The chain uses TRBV19 and TRBJ2-1; a weak D match, TRBD2 (5 bases). This CDR3 has 15 residues. The germline V gene encodes CDR1 LNHDA and CDR2 SQIVND (reference sequence). With 3 bases removed from V and 4 bases from J, the gap between germline ends came to 13 bases. In DNA form, the CDR3 reads TGTGCCAGTAGTATTCTAGCCACCTTATACAATGAGCAGTTCTTC. This translates into CASSILATLYNEQFF.

By its share, this clonotype is medium-sized. The chain couples TRBV24-1 to TRBJ2-1; D is possibly TRBD1 (6 bases). The V gene lost 2 bases and the J gene lost 2 bases, with 12 bases spanning the gap. Germline V lookup: CDR1 KGHDR, CDR2 SFDVKD. The CDR3 runs 16 residues. The CDR3 DNA sequence: TGTGCCACCAGTGATTCGACAAGGACAGCCTACAATGAGCAGTTCTTC. Its translation: CATSDSTRTAYNEQFF.

This chain connects TRBV19 to TRBJ1-6; D gene ambiguous. V lost 7 bases, J lost 7 bases, and 14 bases lay in between. The CDR3 totals 14 residues. Germline V CDR1 and CDR2: LNHDA, SQIVND (reference sequence). The CDR3 protein is CASTEDAWNSPLHF. The CDR3, as DNA: TGTGCCAGTACCGAAGATGCCTGGAATTCACCCCTCCACTTT.

This clonotype was counted between two and nine times. V usage is TRBV30 and J usage is TRBJ2-7; D is possibly TRBD1 or TRBD2 (5 bases each). The CDR3 covers 13 residues. Germline V gives CDR1 GTSNPN, CDR2 SVGIG (reference sequence). Trimming shortened V by 0 bases and J by 4 bases, and 10 bases separated the two germline ends. CDR3 sequence (DNA): TGTGCCTGGAGTGTAGGGACCACATACGAGCAGTACTTC. Protein product: CAWSVGTTYEQYF.

This clonotype was counted many times. The chain joins TRBV10-3 to TRBJ2-2, with a weak D call TRBD1 (5 bases). The germline V and J ends were trimmed by 6 bases and 1 base, with 15 bases remaining between them. CDR3 length: 16 residues. Germline V lookup: CDR1 ENHRY, CDR2 SYGVKD. CDR3 amino acids: CAIRTTESQNTGELFF. CDR3 in DNA: TGTGCCATCAGGACGACAGAGAGCCAGAACACCGGGGAGCTGTTTTTT.

This rearrangement joins TRBV29-1 to TRBJ2-7; D is unclear. Germline loops: CDR1 SQVTM, CDR2 ANQGSEA. Trimming removed 4 bases at V and 3 bases at J, with 7 bases between. The CDR3 totals 11 residues. CDR3 protein: CSVGVGYEQYF. In DNA form, the CDR3 reads TGCAGCGTTGGTGTGGGCTACGAGCAGTACTTC.

The genes are TRBV7-9 and TRBJ1-1; a weak D match, TRBD1 (5 bases). The CDR3 has 13 amino acids. CDR1 SEHNR and CDR2 FQNEAQ come from the germline V gene (reference sequence). Between the trimmed V and J ends, which lost 4 bases and 4 bases, there was a span of 10 bases. The CDR3 DNA reads as TGTGCCAGCAGCTCCCCGGGACCCACTGAAGCTTTCTTT. Amino acids: CASSSPGPTEAFF.

In its sample, this clonotype was seen many times. V is TRBV20-1 and J is TRBJ2-5; 9 bases map to TRBD2. Germline CDR1 is DFQATT and CDR2 is SNEGSKA (reference sequence). Unmatched junction bases numbered 4, after V lost 6 bases and J lost 2 bases. This CDR3 has 13 residues. The CDR3: CSALAGLQETQYF. CDR3 bases: TGCAGTGCGCTAGCGGGGTTACAAGAGACCCAGTACTTC.

This clonotype is large by share. This rearrangement joins TRBV7-9 to TRBJ1-3; weak D call: TRBD1 (5 bases). The CDR3 is 18 amino acids. Germline-derived CDR1 and CDR2 are SEHNR and FQNEAQ (reference sequence). V dropped 4 bases and J dropped 0 bases, with 19 bases sitting between them. The CDR3 spells CASSSRSGTAVSGNTIYF. As DNA, the CDR3 is TGTGCCAGCAGCTCCAGGTCCGGGACGGCCGTCTCTGGAAACACCATATATTTT.

This clonotype was counted many times. The chain recombines TRBV10-3 with TRBJ2-3; 10 bases align to TRBD2. Germline CDR1 reads ENHRY; CDR2 reads SYGVKD. J was trimmed by 6 bases and V by 4 bases; bases with no gene match: 7. This CDR3 contains 15 residues. The CDR3 DNA sequence: TGTGCCATCAGTGGTGAAGCTAGCGGGAGTGATACGCAGTATTTT. Residues: CAISGEASGSDTQYF.

This clonotype was seen ten or more times. The genes are TRBV4-1 and TRBJ1-5, with a weak D call TRBD1 (5 bases). Between the trimmed V and J ends, which lost 3 bases and 7 bases, there was a span of 16 bases. The V gene's germline CDR1 is MGHRA and CDR2 YSYEKL. The CDR3 covers 15 residues. Here the CDR3 reads CASSHGDRRGQPQHF. The CDR3 DNA is TGCGCCAGCAGCCATGGAGACCGGAGGGGACAGCCCCAGCATTTT.

J is TRBJ2-2 and V is TRBV7-2; 8 bases are a match to TRBD1. The length of the CDR3 is 14 residues. V trimming: 6 bases; J trimming: 9 bases; junction bases outside the gene matches: 9. Germline CDR1 is SGHTA and CDR2 is FQGNSA. CDR3 sequence: CASSYDRGGRELFF. The CDR3, as DNA: TGTGCCAGCAGTTACGACAGGGGTGGAAGGGAGCTGTTTTTT. The full variable domain, its missing parts supplied by reference TRBV7-2 and TRBJ2-2, is GAGVSQSPSNKVTEKGKDVELRCDPISGHTALYWYRQSLGQGLEFLIYFQGNSAPDKSGLPSDRFSAERTGGSVSTLTIQRTQQEDSAVYLCASSYDRGGRELFFGEGSRLTVL.